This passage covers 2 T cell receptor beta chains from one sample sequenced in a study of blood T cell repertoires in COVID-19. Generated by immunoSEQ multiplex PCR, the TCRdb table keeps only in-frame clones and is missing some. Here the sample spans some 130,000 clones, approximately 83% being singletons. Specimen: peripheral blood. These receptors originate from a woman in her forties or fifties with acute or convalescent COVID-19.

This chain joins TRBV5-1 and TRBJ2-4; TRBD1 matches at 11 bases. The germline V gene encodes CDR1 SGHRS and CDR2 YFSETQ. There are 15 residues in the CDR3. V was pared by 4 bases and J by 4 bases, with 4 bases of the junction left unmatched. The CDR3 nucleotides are TGCGCCAGCAGCCTGGGGACAGGGGGAAAAAACATTCAGTACTTC. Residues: CASSLGTGGKNIQYF.

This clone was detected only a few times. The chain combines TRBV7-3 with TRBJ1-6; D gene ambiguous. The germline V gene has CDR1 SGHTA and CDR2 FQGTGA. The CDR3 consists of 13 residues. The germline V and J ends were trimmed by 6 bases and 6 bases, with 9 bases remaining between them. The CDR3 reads CASSPGLNSPLHF. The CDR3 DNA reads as TGTGCCAGCAGTCCAGGTCTTAATTCACCCCTCCACTTT.